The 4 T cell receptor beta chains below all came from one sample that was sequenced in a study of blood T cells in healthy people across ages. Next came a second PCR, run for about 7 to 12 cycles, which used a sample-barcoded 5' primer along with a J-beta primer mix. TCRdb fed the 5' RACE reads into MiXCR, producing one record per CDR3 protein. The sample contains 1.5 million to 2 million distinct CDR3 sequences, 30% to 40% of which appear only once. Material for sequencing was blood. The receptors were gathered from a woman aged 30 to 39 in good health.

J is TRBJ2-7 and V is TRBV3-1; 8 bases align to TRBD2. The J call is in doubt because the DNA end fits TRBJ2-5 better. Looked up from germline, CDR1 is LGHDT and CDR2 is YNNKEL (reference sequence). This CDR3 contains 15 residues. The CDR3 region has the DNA TGTGCCAGCAGCCGAGCGGGGGCGGGCCCAGAGACCCAGTACTTC. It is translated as CASSRAGAGPETQYF.

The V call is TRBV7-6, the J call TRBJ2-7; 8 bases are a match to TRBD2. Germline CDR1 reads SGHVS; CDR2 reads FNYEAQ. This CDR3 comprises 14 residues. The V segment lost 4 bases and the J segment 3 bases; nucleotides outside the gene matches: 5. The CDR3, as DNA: TGTGCCAGCAGCTACGGGACTAGTAACTACGAGCAGTACTTC. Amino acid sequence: CASSYGTSNYEQYF.

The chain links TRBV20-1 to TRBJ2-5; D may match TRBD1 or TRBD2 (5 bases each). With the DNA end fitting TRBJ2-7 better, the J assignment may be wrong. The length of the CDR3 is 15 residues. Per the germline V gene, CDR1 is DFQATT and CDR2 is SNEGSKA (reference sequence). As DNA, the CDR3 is TGCAGTGCGGGCAAGCCGGGACGCCGCTCCTACGAGCAGTACTTC. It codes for CSAGKPGRRSYEQYF.

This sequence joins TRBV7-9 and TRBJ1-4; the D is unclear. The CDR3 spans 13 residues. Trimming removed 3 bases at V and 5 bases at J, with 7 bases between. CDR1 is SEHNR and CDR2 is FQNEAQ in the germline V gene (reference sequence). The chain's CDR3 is CASSLNPNEKLFF. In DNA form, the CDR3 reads TGTGCCAGCAGCTTGAACCCGAATGAAAAACTGTTTTTT.